The clone carrying this T cell receptor beta chain was seen many times. Its antigen is not identified. The data were taken from a study of molecular identifiers for immune sequencing clone quantification. The germline V gene has CDR1 MNHNS and CDR2 SASEGT. The CDR3 has 11 residues. The V end was cut by 6 bases, the J end by 8 bases, with 10 bases between. Notes on the study in general: In naive cells, clones above 20 RNA copies held under 1% of molecules, whereas in effector cells they held over 98%.

Naive CD8 T cells were picked out by sorting for CD8+CD4-CCR7+CD45RA+. TCRdb reprocessed the PCR reads via MiXCR and lists one record per CDR3 protein. Here the sample spans more than 250,000 distinct CDR3 sequences, about 20% being singletons. The sample consisted of naive CD8+ T cells from blood, with Jurkat cell RNA spiked in. The subset is: FACS-sorted CD8+CD4-CCR7+CD45RA+ naive T cells. This clonotype originated in a human donor in good health. Some libraries in this study had Jurkat cell RNA spiked in. V is TRBV6-1 and J is TRBJ1-1; D not certain. The CDR3, as DNA: TGTGCCAGCAGATATGCAGCGGAAGCTTTCTTT. Translated: CASRYAAEAFF.